The 13 T cell receptor beta chains below were found in one sample sequenced in a study of CD8 T cells in ankylosing spondylitis. TCRdb re-called the 5' RACE reads through MiXCR, storing one row per CDR3 protein. The table lists just under 350,000 distinct CDR3 sequences, roughly 14% of them singletons. The sequencing input was blood, either unsorted or a sorted T cell fraction (not recorded which). The receptors were sampled from a male donor with ankylosing spondylitis or in good health (not recorded which).

This clonotype came up a few times. The rearrangement links TRBV20-1 to TRBJ2-3; D is uncertain. Germline V gene sequence: CDR1 DFQATT, CDR2 SNEGSKA (reference sequence). V was trimmed by 6 bases and J by 6 bases, leaving 19 bases between them. The CDR3 loop spans 14 amino acids. The chain's CDR3 is CSASLSSRVDTQYF. The CDR3 DNA reads as TGCAGTGCCTCCCTGTCCAGCCGGGTCGATACGCAGTATTTT.

This clonotype occurred a few times. J is TRBJ2-5 and V is TRBV12-3 or TRBV12-4; unclear D gene. V dropped 2 bases and J dropped 7 bases, with 11 bases sitting between them. The CDR3 totals 13 residues. CDR3 nucleotide sequence: TGTGCCAGCAGTTTAAGGTCCAGTGGGACCCAGTACTTC. Translated, it gives CASSLRSSGTQYF.

This clonotype was detected a few times. J is TRBJ1-1 and V is TRBV12-3 or TRBV12-4, with D tentatively TRBD1 (6 bases). The V end was cut by 3 bases, the J end by 6 bases, with 14 bases between. The CDR3 is 14 residues long. The CDR3 protein is CASSFSGAGAEAFF. Written as DNA, the CDR3 is TGTGCCAGCAGTTTTTCGGGGGCGGGAGCTGAAGCTTTCTTT.

V usage is TRBV24-1 and J usage is TRBJ1-3; D is uncertain. There are 12 residues in the CDR3. Germline CDR1 reads KGHDR; CDR2 reads SFDVKD. Trimming took 10 bases from V and 2 from J, leaving 8 bases between them. The CDR3 loop is CATRTAGNTIYF. The CDR3 DNA reads as TGTGCCACGCGGACTGCTGGAAACACCATATATTTT.

The V and J genes are TRBV29-1 and TRBJ1-3; D gene unclear. CDR3 length: 14 amino acids. Germline V CDR1 and CDR2: SQVTM, ANQGSEA. Trimming removed 4 bases from V and 4 bases from J, with 14 bases in between. As DNA, the CDR3 is TGCAGCGTTGTGGGAACAGCCTCGGGAAACACCATATATTTT. It is translated as CSVVGTASGNTIYF. The variable domain in full, completed from reference TRBV29-1 and TRBJ1-3, reads SAVISQKPSRDICQRGTSLTIQCQVDSQVTMMFWYRQQPGQSLTLIATANQGSEATYESGFVIDKFPISRPNLTFSTLTVSNMSPEDSSIYLCSVVGTASGNTIYFGEGSWLTVV.

This chain links TRBV3-1 with TRBJ1-1, with unresolved D. V was pared by 4 bases and J by 0 bases, with 6 bases between. CDR3 length equals 13 residues. The germline CDR1 and CDR2 sequences are LGHDT and YNNKEL (reference sequence). CDR3 region: CASSPLMNTEAFF. The CDR3 DNA follows: TGTGCCAGCAGCCCCCTTATGAACACTGAAGCTTTCTTT.

This clonotype has a handful of counts. V usage is TRBV27 and J usage is TRBJ2-2; no clear D gene. Germline CDR1 MNHEY, CDR2 SMNVEV (reference sequence). The V end lost 5 bases, the J end lost 6 bases, and 13 bases lay between the germline ends. The CDR3 runs 14 residues. The CDR3 DNA follows: TGTGCCAGCAGTACCCCCCGAGGCCCCGGGGAGCTGTTTTTT. This sequence encodes CASSTPRGPGELFF.

This chain uses TRBV2 with TRBJ1-1; D is possibly TRBD1 (6 bases). CDR1 is SNHLY, CDR2 FYNNEI, per germline. Trimming took 6 bases from V and 8 from J, leaving 10 bases between them. CDR3 length equals 11 residues. The CDR3 loop reads CASRAGHEAFF. The CDR3 bases are TGTGCCAGCAGGGCGGGACACGAAGCTTTCTTT.

J is TRBJ2-5 and V is TRBV20-1; D may correspond to TRBD1 or TRBD2 (5 bases each). The germline gives CDR1 DFQATT, CDR2 SNEGSKA (reference sequence). The CDR3 loop spans 13 amino acids. Trimming cost V 3 bases and J 2 bases, with 10 bases left between them. In nucleotides, the CDR3 is TGCAGTGCTAGCCGGGACGGACAAGAGACCCAGTACTTC. Translating it yields CSASRDGQETQYF.

V usage is TRBV30 and J usage is TRBJ1-4; TRBD1 might be the D (5 bases). V was pared by 2 bases and J by 4 bases, with 8 bases between. The CDR3 consists of 13 residues. Germline V CDR1 and CDR2: GTSNPN, SVGIG (reference sequence). CDR3 coding DNA: TGTGCCTGGAGTCCGGGGCTTAATGAAAAACTGTTTTTT. Translation: CAWSPGLNEKLFF.

This clonotype has only a few counts. This chain joins TRBV12-3 or TRBV12-4 and TRBJ2-7; D is unresolved. The CDR3 is made up of 13 amino acids. Deletions cut 1 base from V and 7 bases from J, with 11 bases between. The CDR3 DNA reads as TGTGCCAGCAGTTTAGTGGGTTATGGAGAGCAGTACTTC. It specifies CASSLVGYGEQYF.

Concerning this clonotype itself: The junction differs from germline at one of its ends, possibly a read error. This chain joins TRBV20-1 and TRBJ2-1; 12 nucleotides align to TRBD2. This CDR3 comprises 17 residues. CDR1 and CDR2 (germline): DFQATT, SNEGSKA (reference sequence). This CDR3 reads CCARDGRLAGDYNEQFF. CDR3 DNA sequence: TGCTGTGCTAGAGATGGACGACTAGCGGGAGACTACAATGAGCAGTTCTTC.

V is TRBV7-8 and J is TRBJ1-5, with a weak D call TRBD1 (5 bases). This CDR3 is 15 amino acids long. CDR1 and CDR2 (germline): SGHVS, FQNEAQ. The V end was cut by 3 bases, the J end by 0 bases, with 9 bases between. The CDR3: CASSFTGGSNQPQHF. CDR3 DNA: TGTGCCAGCAGCTTTACAGGTGGTAGCAATCAGCCCCAGCATTTT.